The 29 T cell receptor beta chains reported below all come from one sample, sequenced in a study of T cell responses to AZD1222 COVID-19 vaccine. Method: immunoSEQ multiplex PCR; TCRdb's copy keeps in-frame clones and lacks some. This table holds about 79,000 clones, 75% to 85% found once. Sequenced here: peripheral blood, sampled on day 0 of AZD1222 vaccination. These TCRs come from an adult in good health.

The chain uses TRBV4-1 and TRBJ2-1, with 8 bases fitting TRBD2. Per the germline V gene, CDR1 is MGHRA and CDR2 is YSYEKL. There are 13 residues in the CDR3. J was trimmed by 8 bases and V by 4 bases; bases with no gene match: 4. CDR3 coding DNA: TGCGCCAGCAGCCTGCCAGCGGGAGATGAGCAGTTCTTC. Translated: CASSLPAGDEQFF.

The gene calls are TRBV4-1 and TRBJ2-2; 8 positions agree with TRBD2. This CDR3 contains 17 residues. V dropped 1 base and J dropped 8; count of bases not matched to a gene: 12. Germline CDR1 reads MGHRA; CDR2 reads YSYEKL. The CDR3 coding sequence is TGCGCCAGCAGCCAAGTGGACCTGGGACTAGTTACGGGGGAGCTGTTTTTT. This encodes CASSQVDLGLVTGELFF.

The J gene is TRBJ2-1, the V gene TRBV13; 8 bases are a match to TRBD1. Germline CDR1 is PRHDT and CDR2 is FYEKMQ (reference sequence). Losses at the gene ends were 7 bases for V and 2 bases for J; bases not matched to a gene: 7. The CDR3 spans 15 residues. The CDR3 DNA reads TGTGCCAGCACTAGACAGGGGCCTACCTACAATGAGCAGTTCTTC. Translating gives CASTRQGPTYNEQFF.

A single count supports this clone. The CDR3 reads CASTPDRGWGGYTF. The CDR3 region has the DNA TGTGCCAGCACCCCGGACAGGGGATGGGGTGGCTACACCTTC. The chain employs TRBV28 and TRBJ1-2; 9 nucleotides align to TRBD1. The V and J ends lost 7 bases and 7 bases, in that order; junction bases with no gene match: 10. The length of the CDR3 is 14 residues. Germline CDR1 and CDR2: MDHEN and SYDVKM.

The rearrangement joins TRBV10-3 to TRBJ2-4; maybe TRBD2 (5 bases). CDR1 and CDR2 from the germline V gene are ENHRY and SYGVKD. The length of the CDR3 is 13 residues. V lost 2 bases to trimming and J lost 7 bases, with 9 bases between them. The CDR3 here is CAISEAGTNIQYF. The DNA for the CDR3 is TGTGCCATCAGTGAGGCGGGTACCAACATTCAGTACTTC.

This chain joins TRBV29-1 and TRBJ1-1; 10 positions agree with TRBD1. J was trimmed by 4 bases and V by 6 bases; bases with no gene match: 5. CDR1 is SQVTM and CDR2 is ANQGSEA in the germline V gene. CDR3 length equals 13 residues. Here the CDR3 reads CSVGDRGITEAFF. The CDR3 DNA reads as TGCAGCGTGGGGGACAGGGGAATCACTGAAGCTTTCTTT.

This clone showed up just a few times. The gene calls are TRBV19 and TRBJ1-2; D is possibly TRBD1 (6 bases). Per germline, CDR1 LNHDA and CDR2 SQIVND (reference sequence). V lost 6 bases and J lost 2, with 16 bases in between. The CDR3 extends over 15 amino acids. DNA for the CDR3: TGTGCCAGTAGACTCGGAGAGGGGGTAAACTATGGCTACACCTTC. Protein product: CASRLGEGVNYGYTF.

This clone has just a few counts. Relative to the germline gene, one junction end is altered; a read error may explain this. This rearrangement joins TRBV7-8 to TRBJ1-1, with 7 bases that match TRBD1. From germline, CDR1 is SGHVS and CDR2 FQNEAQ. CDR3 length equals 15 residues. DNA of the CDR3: TGTGCCAGCAGCTTCTCAGGGGGGGTGAAAACTGAAGCTTTCTTT. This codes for CASSFSGGVKTEAFF.

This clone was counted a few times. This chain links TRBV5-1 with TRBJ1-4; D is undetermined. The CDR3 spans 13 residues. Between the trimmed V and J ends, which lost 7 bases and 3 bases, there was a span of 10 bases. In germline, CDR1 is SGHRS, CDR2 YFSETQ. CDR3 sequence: CASGSGSNEKLFF. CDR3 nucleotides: TGCGCCAGCGGGAGCGGGTCTAATGAAAAACTGTTTTTT.

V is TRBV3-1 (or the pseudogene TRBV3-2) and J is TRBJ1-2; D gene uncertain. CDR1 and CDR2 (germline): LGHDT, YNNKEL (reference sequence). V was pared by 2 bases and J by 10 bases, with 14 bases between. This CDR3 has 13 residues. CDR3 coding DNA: TGTGCCAGCAGCCAACAAGACCCCGCCATCTACACCTTC. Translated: CASSQQDPAIYTF.

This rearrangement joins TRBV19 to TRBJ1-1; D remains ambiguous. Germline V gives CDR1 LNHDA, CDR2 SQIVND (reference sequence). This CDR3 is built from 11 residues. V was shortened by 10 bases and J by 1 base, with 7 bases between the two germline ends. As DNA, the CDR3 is TGTGCCATCATTGGGAACACTGAAGCTTTCTTT. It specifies CAIIGNTEAFF.

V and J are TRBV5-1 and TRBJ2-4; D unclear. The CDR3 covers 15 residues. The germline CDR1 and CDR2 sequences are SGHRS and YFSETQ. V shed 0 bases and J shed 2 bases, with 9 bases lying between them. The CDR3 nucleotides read TGCGCCAGCAGCTTGGAGTCCTCCACCAAAAACATTCAGTACTTC. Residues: CASSLESSTKNIQYF. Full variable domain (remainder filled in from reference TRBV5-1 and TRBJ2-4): KAGVTQTPRYLIKTRGQQVTLSCSPISGHRSVSWYQQTPGQGLQFLFEYFSETQRNKGNFPGRFSGRQFSNSRSEMNVSTLELGDSALYLCASSLESSTKNIQYFGAGTRLSVL.

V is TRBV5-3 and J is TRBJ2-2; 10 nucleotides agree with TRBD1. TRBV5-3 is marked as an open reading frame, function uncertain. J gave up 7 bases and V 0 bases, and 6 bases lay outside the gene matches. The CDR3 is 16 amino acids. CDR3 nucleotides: TGTGCCAGAAGCTTGGGACAGGGGGCGAACGACGGGGAGCTGTTTTTT. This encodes CARSLGQGANDGELFF.

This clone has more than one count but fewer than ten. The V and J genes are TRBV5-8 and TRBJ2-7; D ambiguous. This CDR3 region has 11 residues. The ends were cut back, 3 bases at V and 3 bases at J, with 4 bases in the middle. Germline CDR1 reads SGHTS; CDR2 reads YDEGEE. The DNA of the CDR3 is TGTGCCAGCAGCTGGGACTACGAGCAGTACTTC. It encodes CASSWDYEQYF.

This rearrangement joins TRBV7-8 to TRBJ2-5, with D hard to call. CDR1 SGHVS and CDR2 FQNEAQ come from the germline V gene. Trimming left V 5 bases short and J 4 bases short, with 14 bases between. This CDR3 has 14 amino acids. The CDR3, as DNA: TGTGCCAGCAGCCCAAGAGGACCGGGAGAGACCCAGTACTTC. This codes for CASSPRGPGETQYF.

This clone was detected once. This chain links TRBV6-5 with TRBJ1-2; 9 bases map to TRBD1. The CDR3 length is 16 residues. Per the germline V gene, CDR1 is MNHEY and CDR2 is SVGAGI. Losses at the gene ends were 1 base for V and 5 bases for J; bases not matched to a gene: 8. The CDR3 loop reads CASSYLQGAQGYGYTF. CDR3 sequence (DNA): TGTGCCAGCAGTTACTTACAGGGGGCGCAGGGATATGGCTACACCTTC.

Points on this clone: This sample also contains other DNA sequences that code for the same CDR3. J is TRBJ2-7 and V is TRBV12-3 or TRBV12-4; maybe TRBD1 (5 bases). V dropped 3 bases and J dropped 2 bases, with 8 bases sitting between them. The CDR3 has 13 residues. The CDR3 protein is CASSLSGTYEQYF. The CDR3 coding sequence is TGTGCCAGCAGTTTGTCAGGGACCTACGAGCAGTACTTC.

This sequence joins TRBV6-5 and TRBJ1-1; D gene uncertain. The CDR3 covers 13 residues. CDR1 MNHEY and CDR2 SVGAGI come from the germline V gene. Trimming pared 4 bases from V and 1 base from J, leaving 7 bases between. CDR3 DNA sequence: TGTGCCAGCAGTTTTCAAGGGAACACTGAAGCTTTCTTT. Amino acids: CASSFQGNTEAFF.

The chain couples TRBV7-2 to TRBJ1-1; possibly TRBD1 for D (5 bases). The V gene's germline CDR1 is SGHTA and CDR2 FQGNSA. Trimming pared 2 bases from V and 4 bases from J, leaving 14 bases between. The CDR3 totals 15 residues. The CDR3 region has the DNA TGTGCCAGCAGCTTACAGGGAAGTATTGCCACTGAAGCTTTCTTT. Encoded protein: CASSLQGSIATEAFF.

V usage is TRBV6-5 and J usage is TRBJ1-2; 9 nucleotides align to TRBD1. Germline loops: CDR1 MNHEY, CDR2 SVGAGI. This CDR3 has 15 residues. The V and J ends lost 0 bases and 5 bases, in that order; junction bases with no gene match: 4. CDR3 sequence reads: CASSYSGTGYYGYTF. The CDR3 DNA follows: TGTGCCAGCAGTTACTCGGGGACAGGGTATTATGGCTACACCTTC.

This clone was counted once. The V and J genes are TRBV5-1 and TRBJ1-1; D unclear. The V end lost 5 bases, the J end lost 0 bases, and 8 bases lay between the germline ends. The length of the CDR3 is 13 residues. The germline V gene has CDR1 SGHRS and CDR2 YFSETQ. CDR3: CASSLDLNTEAFF. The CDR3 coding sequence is TGCGCCAGCAGTCTGGACCTGAACACTGAAGCTTTCTTT.

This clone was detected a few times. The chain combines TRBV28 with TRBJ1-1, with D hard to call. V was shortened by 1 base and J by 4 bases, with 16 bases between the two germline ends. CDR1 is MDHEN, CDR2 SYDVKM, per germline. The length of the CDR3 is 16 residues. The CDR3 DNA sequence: TGTGCCAGCAGTTTATTAGGGCCCCCTTCGGTCACTGAAGCTTTCTTT. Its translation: CASSLLGPPSVTEAFF.

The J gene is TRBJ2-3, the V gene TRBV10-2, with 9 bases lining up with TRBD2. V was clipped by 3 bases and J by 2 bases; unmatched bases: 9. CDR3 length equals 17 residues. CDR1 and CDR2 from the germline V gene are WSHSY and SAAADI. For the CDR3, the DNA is TGCGCCAGCAGTGATCGAATGCGCGGGGGGGCCACAGATACGCAGTATTTT. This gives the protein CASSDRMRGGATDTQYF.

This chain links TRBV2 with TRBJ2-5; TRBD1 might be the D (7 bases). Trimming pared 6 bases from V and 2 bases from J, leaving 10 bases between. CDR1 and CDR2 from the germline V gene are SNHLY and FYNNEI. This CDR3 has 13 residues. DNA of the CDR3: TGTGCCAGCAGGGCGGGACAGCAAGAGACCCAGTACTTC. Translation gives CASRAGQQETQYF. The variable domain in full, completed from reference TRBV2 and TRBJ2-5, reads EPEVTQTPSHQVTQMGQEVILRCVPISNHLYFYWYRQILGQKVEFLVSFYNNEISEKSEIFDDQFSVERPDGSNFTLKIRSTKLEDSAMYFCASRAGQQETQYFGPGTRLLVL.

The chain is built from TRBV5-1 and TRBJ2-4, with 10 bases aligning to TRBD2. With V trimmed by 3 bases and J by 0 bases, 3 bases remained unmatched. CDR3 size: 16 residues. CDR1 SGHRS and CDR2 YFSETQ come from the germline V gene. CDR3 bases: TGCGCCAGCAGCTCGGGACTAGCGTTAGCCAAAAACATTCAGTACTTC. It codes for CASSSGLALAKNIQYF.

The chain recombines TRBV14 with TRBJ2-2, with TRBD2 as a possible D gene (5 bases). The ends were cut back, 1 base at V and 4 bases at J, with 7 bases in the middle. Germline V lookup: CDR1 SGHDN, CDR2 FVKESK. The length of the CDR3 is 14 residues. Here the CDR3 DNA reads TGTGCCAGCAGCCAAGGAGGGAGCACCGGGGAGCTGTTTTTT. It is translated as CASSQGGSTGELFF.

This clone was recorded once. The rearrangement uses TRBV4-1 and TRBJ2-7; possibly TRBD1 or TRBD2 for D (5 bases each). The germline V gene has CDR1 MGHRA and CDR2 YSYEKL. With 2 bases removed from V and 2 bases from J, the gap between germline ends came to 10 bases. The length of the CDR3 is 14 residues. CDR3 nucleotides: TGCGCCAGCAGCCAACGCCAGGGAGCCTACGAGCAGTACTTC. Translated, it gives CASSQRQGAYEQYF.

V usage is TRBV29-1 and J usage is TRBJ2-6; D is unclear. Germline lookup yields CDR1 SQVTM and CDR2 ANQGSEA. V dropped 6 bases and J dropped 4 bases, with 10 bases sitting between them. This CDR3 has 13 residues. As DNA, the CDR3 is TGCAGCGTGGCGGCTTCCGGGGCCAACGTCCTGACTTTC. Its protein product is CSVAASGANVLTF.

The CDR3 sequence is CASSGRLNSPLHF. The CDR3 DNA follows: TGTGCCAGCAGTGGCAGATTAAATTCACCCCTCCACTTT. J is TRBJ1-6 and V is TRBV27; D remains unclear. V was trimmed by 5 bases and J by 7 bases, leaving 9 bases between them. The CDR3 contains 13 residues. Per germline, CDR1 MNHEY and CDR2 SMNVEV (reference sequence).